The 11 T cell receptor beta chains listed next were all sequenced from one sample in a study of post-analysis software for immune sequencing data (dated by TCRdb to between 2015 and 2017). What the study reported, not specific to this receptor: About 5 TRBV segments, including TRBV5-6, TRBV5-1 and TRBV20-1, were significantly more frequent in patients than controls.

Libraries were built with PCR. These reads were obtained on an Illumina HiSeq 2500. To reduce PCR and sequencing biases, unique molecular identifiers were built into the TCR beta cDNA libraries. Starting from the raw public reads, TCRdb applied fastp trimming at Q25, assembled clones with MiXCR and retained in-frame beta chains. Each CDR3 protein gets just one entry, which takes the most common genes and DNA from the rows behind it. Here the sample has hundreds of thousands of distinct CDR3 sequences; 25% to 30% occur a single time. The ten largest clonotypes hold around 0.55% of the sample. Their antigens are not known. The sample comprised blood. The receptors were sampled from a girl under 18 with multiple sclerosis.

In this sample, this clonotype turned up a few times. The chain carries TRBV6-1 and TRBJ2-3; D possibly corresponds to TRBD2 (5 bases). CDR1 and CDR2 from the germline V gene are MNHNS and SASEGT. The CDR3 sequence is 14 residues long. V was pared by 5 bases and J by 7 bases, with 16 bases between. The CDR3 loop is CASSPAPGEYTQYF. DNA for the CDR3: TGTGCCAGCAGTCCCGCCCCCGGGGAATATACGCAGTATTTT.

The chain combines TRBV20-1 with TRBJ2-1; D possibly corresponds to TRBD2 (5 bases). V dropped 0 bases and J dropped 8 bases, with 14 bases sitting between them. Germline assignment: CDR1 DFQATT and CDR2 SNEGSKA (reference sequence). The CDR3 has 14 residues. The CDR3, as DNA: TGCAGTGCTAGAGATCGGGGAAGGAGCCATGAGCAGTTCTTC. This encodes CSARDRGRSHEQFF.

This clonotype was seen a few times. The chain combines TRBV27 with TRBJ2-3; perhaps TRBD2 as D (5 bases). CDR1 is MNHEY and CDR2 is SMNVEV in the germline V gene (reference sequence). The V end lost 5 bases, the J end lost 1 base, and 22 bases lay between the germline ends. The CDR3 length is 18 residues. The CDR3 protein is CASSPRFMAGGGTDTQYF. The CDR3 coding sequence is TGTGCCAGCAGTCCTCGGTTCATGGCGGGTGGGGGCACAGATACGCAGTATTTT.

This clonotype came up a few times. The gene calls are TRBV20-1 and TRBJ2-4, with D perhaps given as TRBD1 or TRBD2 (5 bases each). Germline V CDR1 and CDR2: DFQATT, SNEGSKA (reference sequence). This CDR3 is built from 14 residues. V lost 7 bases to trimming and J lost 2 bases, with 15 bases between them. The CDR3 reads CSGSGPRPKNIQYF. CDR3 sequence (DNA): TGCAGTGGGTCGGGACCGCGCCCCAAAAACATTCAGTACTTC.

A remark on this clonotype: The junction does not match germline at one end; this may be a read error. The chain uses TRBV5-1 and TRBJ2-1, with D possibly being TRBD2 (6 bases). This CDR3 has 14 amino acids. The germline gives CDR1 SGHRS, CDR2 YFSETQ. CDR3 coding DNA: TGCGCCAGCAGCTTGGCCGGAGGGTACAGTGAGCAGTTCTTC. Its translation is CASSLAGGYSEQFF.

This clonotype occurred a few times. The chain carries TRBV4-1 and TRBJ1-6, with 8 bases aligning to TRBD1. Germline-derived CDR1 and CDR2 are MGHRA and YSYEKL. The CDR3 is made up of 20 amino acids. The J segment lost 7 bases and the V segment lost 3 bases, leaving 20 bases of the junction unmatched. The DNA of the CDR3 is TGCGCCAGCAGCCACCCTTCTTTCAGGACAGGGTTGTCACTGAATTCACCCCTCCACTTT. Its protein product is CASSHPSFRTGLSLNSPLHF.

This chain joins TRBV4-2 and TRBJ2-1; a possible D gene is TRBD1 (5 bases). V lost 5 bases and J lost 8, with 13 bases in between. Germline CDR1 reads LGHNA; CDR2 reads YNFKEQ. The CDR3 contains 13 residues. The CDR3 coding sequence is TGTGCCAGCAGCGAAGGGGCTACGGATGAGCAGTTCTTC. Its translation: CASSEGATDEQFF.

A remark on this clonotype: One end of the junction fails to match germline, which may point to a read error. The rearrangement uses TRBV28 and TRBJ2-4; D remains ambiguous. The J call is uncertain, as TRBJ2-7 better fits the DNA end. The CDR3 contains 15 residues. Germline loops: CDR1 MDHEN, CDR2 SYDVKM. CDR3 coding DNA: TGTACCAGCGCACCTCCCGCGGCTAGATACCACGAGCAGTACTTC. It yields the protein CTSAPPAARYHEQYF.

A few counts support this clonotype. The chain recombines TRBV6-6 with TRBJ2-1; D ambiguous. CDR1 and CDR2 (germline): MNHNY, SVGAGI (reference sequence). V was pared by 5 bases and J by 12 bases, with 11 bases between. This CDR3 spans 11 amino acids. The CDR3 DNA is TGTGCCAGCAGTCAAACCACGGGGCAGTTCTTC. Its translation: CASSQTTGQFF.

The CDR3 protein is CSARKTGIQETQYF. CDR3 DNA: TGCAGTGCTCGAAAGACAGGGATCCAAGAGACCCAGTACTTC. The chain couples TRBV20-1 to TRBJ2-5, with 7 positions matching TRBD1. The V gene end was trimmed by 5 bases and the J gene end by 1 base; junction bases not matched to a gene: 7. The CDR3 extends over 14 amino acids. Germline V gene sequence: CDR1 DFQATT, CDR2 SNEGSKA (reference sequence).

The rearrangement uses TRBV15 and TRBJ2-1, with D possibly being TRBD2 (6 bases). Germline CDR1 and CDR2: LNHNV and YYDKDF (reference sequence). V gave up 4 bases and J gave up 10 bases, with 11 bases separating them. The CDR3 covers 12 residues. CDR3 nucleotides: TGTGCCACCAGCAAGGGACTTATGGAGCAGTTCTTC. It specifies CATSKGLMEQFF. The variable domain in full, completed from reference TRBV15 and TRBJ2-1, reads DAMVIQNPRYQVTQFGKPVTLSCSQTLNHNVMYWYQQKSSQAPKLLFHYYDKDFNNEADTPDNFQSRRPNTSFCFLDIRSPGLGDTAMYLCATSKGLMEQFFGPGTRLTVL.